Presented here are 10 T cell receptor beta chains from one specimen sequenced in a study of human T cells and chemical hapten exposure. TCRdb reprocessed the RACE reads via MiXCR and lists one record per CDR3 protein. The sample lists 100,000 to 150,000 distinct CDR3 sequences, about 14% occurring once. Regarding time point: pre-sensitization, week 0. Treatment in this sample: therapeutic diphenylcyclopropenone sensitization with weekly scalp DPC. Specimen: whole blood, collected in connection with sensitization to the hapten diphenylcyclopropenone (DPC). These receptors originate from a woman aged 18-29 years with alopecia areata. Some clones in this sample may be carry-over from other donors' samples.

The rearrangement joins TRBV29-1 to TRBJ2-7; possible D gene TRBD1, 6 bases. CDR3 length equals 14 residues. V was trimmed by 7 bases and J by 1 base, leaving 17 bases between them. CDR1 and CDR2 from the germline V gene are SQVTM and ANQGSEA. CDR3 nucleotide sequence: TGCAGCGCCCCGGGACATTCATATTCCTACGAGCAGTACTTC. Encoded protein: CSAPGHSYSYEQYF.

This clonotype has just a few counts. V and J are TRBV12-3 or TRBV12-4 and TRBJ2-3, with 7 bases matching TRBD1. The CDR3 has 15 residues. V shed 8 bases and J 1 base; nucleotides not matched to a gene: 9. CDR3 loop: CASRTTGVGTDTQYF. In nucleotides, the CDR3 is TGTGCCAGCCGAACCACAGGGGTAGGCACAGATACGCAGTATTTT.

The rearrangement uses TRBV4-2 and TRBJ2-3; weak D call: TRBD2 (6 bases). The ends were cut back, 4 bases at V and 5 bases at J, with 10 bases in the middle. This CDR3 has 13 residues. Germline V gene lookup returns CDR1 LGHNA and CDR2 YNFKEQ. In DNA form, the CDR3 reads TGTGCCAGCAGCCTAAGGGAGGAAGATACGCAGTATTTT. The encoded protein is CASSLREEDTQYF.

The chain uses TRBV28 and TRBJ1-2; 7 nucleotides line up with TRBD1. The trim removed 4 bases at V and 6 bases at J, leaving 8 bases unmatched. In germline, CDR1 is MDHEN, CDR2 SYDVKM. The CDR3 covers 14 residues. The CDR3 reads CASSSPGQRDGYTF. In nucleotides, the CDR3 is TGTGCCAGCAGTTCCCCGGGACAGAGGGATGGCTACACCTTC.

The chain employs TRBV19 and TRBJ2-4; weak D call: TRBD1 (6 bases). Germline-derived CDR1 and CDR2 are LNHDA and SQIVND (reference sequence). The CDR3 totals 16 residues. The V end was cut by 3 bases, the J end by 3 bases, with 15 bases between. CDR3 sequence: CASSMTTGWDKNIQYF. CDR3 nucleotides: TGTGCCAGTAGTATGACGACAGGATGGGACAAAAACATTCAGTACTTC.

The CDR3 DNA follows: TGTGCCAGCAGCGTAGGCCCCACAAAGACCGGGGAGCTGTTTTTT. It codes for CASSVGPTKTGELFF. The rearrangement uses TRBV9 and TRBJ2-2; D ambiguous. Germline CDR1 is SGDLS and CDR2 is YYNGEE. The CDR3 is made up of 15 amino acids. Trimming left V 0 bases short and J 5 bases short, with 11 bases between.

The sample holds many counts of this clonotype. In DNA form, the CDR3 reads TGTGCCAGCAGCTTAGTGGGGGGGAACACTGAAGCTTTCTTT. It yields the protein CASSLVGGNTEAFF. The rearrangement joins TRBV7-9 to TRBJ1-1; a possible D gene is TRBD1 (5 bases). V was trimmed by 1 base and J by 1 base, leaving 7 bases between them. CDR1 and CDR2 (germline): SEHNR, FQNEAQ (reference sequence). The CDR3 is 14 residues long.

This sequence joins TRBV19 and TRBJ2-1; 10 positions agree with TRBD1. Trimming removed 2 bases from V and 6 bases from J; junction bases left unmatched: 1. Germline CDR1 is LNHDA and CDR2 is SQIVND (reference sequence). CDR3 length equals 14 residues. CDR3: CASSIRTGGNEQFF. The CDR3 DNA sequence: TGTGCCAGTAGTATACGGACAGGGGGCAATGAGCAGTTCTTC.

At least ten counts were recorded for this clonotype. Here the CDR3 reads CASSLQGPPYGYTF. CDR3 coding DNA: TGTGCCAGCAGTTTACAGGGGCCGCCGTATGGCTACACCTTC. The rearrangement uses TRBV28 and TRBJ1-2; D possibly corresponds to TRBD1 (6 bases). This CDR3 comprises 14 residues. CDR1 is MDHEN and CDR2 is SYDVKM in the germline V gene. Trimming pared 2 bases from V and 5 bases from J, leaving 12 bases between.

In its sample, this clonotype was seen many times. The J gene is TRBJ2-3, the V gene TRBV12-3 or TRBV12-4, with D unclear. The V and J ends lost 0 bases and 3 bases respectively, with 7 bases between them. The CDR3 covers 14 residues. The CDR3 DNA reads as TGTGCCAGCAGTTTAGCCAGACTTACAGATACGCAGTATTTT. Translating gives CASSLARLTDTQYF.